This T cell receptor (beta chain) was recorded in a study of regulatory T cells in long-lasting Graves disease. Overall study results and limits: Persistent patients shared more public clonotypes (approximately 2,900) than new patients (roughly 970). It was in persistent disease that TRBV28, TRBJ1-2 and TRBJ2-5 were favored. The TCR repertoire of persistent Graves' patients was less diverse than that of newly diagnosed ones. The researchers studied only peripheral blood, not thyroid tissue.

As to time point: persistent/refractory GD, antithyroid drugs over 5 years with positive TRAb. RNA isolated from PBMCs was used to make the TCR library. This CDR3 spans 16 amino acids. Deletions cut 5 bases from V and 3 bases from J, with 20 bases between. Per the germline V gene, CDR1 is SEHNR and CDR2 is FQNEAQ (reference sequence). About this clonotype itself: Antigen: not known.

Building the TCR beta libraries relied on iRepertoire HTBI primers, and CDR3 regions underwent Arm-PCR. One entry per CDR3 protein, called by TCRdb with MiXCR from the multiplex PCR reads. The data show around 400,000 distinct CDR3 sequences, around 23% seen once. The genes are TRBV7-9 and TRBJ2-7; no definite D call. The sequencing used peripheral blood mononuclear cells (PBMCs), collected when the disease was refractory, from a patient treated with antithyroid drugs. The source is a woman in her thirties or forties with Graves disease. The CDR3 DNA follows: TGTGCCAGCAGCCCCCAGACGGAATCATGGAACTACGAGCAGTACTTC. As protein: CASSPQTESWNYEQYF.